The source of this T cell receptor beta chain is a study of cytomegalovirus exposure and HLA in healthy donors. Study in general: Of several hundred genotyped donors, roughly 86% clustered with self-reported Caucasian donors. Study-wide points: Previous analysis showed most TCR beta V segments were productive about 87% or about 30% of the time.

This clone was found a few times. No antigen is known for it. The V end was cut by 2 bases, the J end by 4 bases, with 11 bases between. The CDR3 length is 14 residues. Germline CDR1 and CDR2: MGHDK and SYGVNS. Vbeta (60) and Jbeta (13) primers were used in the PCR. Method: immunoSEQ multiplex PCR; TCRdb's copy keeps in-frame clones and lacks some. The data show some 150,000 clones, nearly 80% seen once. This clonotype was sampled from a male donor in good health and CMV-seronegative. The chain combines TRBV25-1 with TRBJ2-5; possibly TRBD2 for D (5 bases). The material sequenced was PBMCs. DNA for the CDR3: TGTGCCAGCAGTGAAGTTCGGGGAAGAGAGACCCAGTACTTC. It encodes CASSEVRGRETQYF.